Detailed here is one T cell receptor beta chain. Its antigen is not yet known. Per-base quality was not reported, and no clone a single base away is much larger than it. Measured from the cysteine to the phenylalanine, the CDR3 is 17 residues long. Left in the record is the CDR3 DNA by itself, 51 bases read in frame from the first base. Germline trimming amounts to 1 base on V and 2 bases on J, with 10 as the count of junction bases outside the gene matches. CDR1 SGHRS and CDR2 YFSETQ are derived from the germline V gene. TCR beta CDR3 regions were sequenced from DNA using the immunoSEQ Assay. Regarding the original processing steps: To compute T cell density, TCR beta template counts were normalized to usable DNA, which was estimated by amplifying housekeeping genes. Using the preseqR package, richness was estimated by extrapolating to 120,000 templates for tissue samples and 400,000 templates for PBMC samples. Clonality was taken to be one minus Pielou's evenness. Differential abundance testing on productive amino-acid clonotypes, with a minimum total count of 5 and an alpha of 0.1, was used to identify tissue-enriched TCRs. The Jaccard Index and the Morisita Overlap Index were used to measure repertoire overlap between compartments. GLIPH clustered TCR beta CDR3s with public tetramer-defined viral CDR3s; viral motifs required at least three viral sequences plus V-gene enrichment. TCRdb's version of the immuneACCESS table is confined to in-frame rearrangements and falls short of the full clone set. An unresolved V gene accounts for under half of the shortfall where checked; the remainder is of unknown origin. V and J calls and clone size follow that table, whereas D and trimming were derived from the DNA. The table for this sample lists over 20,000 clones; about 93% of them were counted only once. The top ten clones comprise roughly 2.7% of the sample.

This record comes from a study of T cells in localized non-small cell lung cancer (dated by TCRdb to about 2020). A note on the overall study: The study examined T cell repertoires in under 300 patients with early-stage NSCLC and compared tumors with uninvolved tumor-adjacent lungs. The cohort comprised under 250 treatment-naïve NSCLC patients with resected, localized lung tumors. A mean age of 66.3 years was recorded for the NSCLC patients, of whom 120 to 150 were male and more than 95 were female.

Overall study results and their limits: Higher blood T cell density associated with longer overall survival, while higher adjacent-lung clonality associated with shorter survival. Because the study design was exploratory, TCR variables were selected using unadjusted p-values without false-discovery rate correction. Of the top 100 tumor clones, a median of 57 were detected in paired uninvolved adjacent lung; 28 were also among that lung's top 100. Uninvolved tumor-adjacent lung showed the highest T cell clonality, higher than tumor, which suggests more focused antigenic responses in the uninvolved tumor-adjacent lung. Because multi-region tumor sequencing was not done, intratumor heterogeneity could not be ruled out.

At diagnosis, peripheral blood, uninvolved tumor-adjacent lung and tumor were collected and stored as a combination of fresh-frozen and FFPE material. For TCR repertoire profiling, blood samples were analyzed in the form of peripheral blood mononuclear cells. The TCR originated in a woman between 35 and 70 years old with stage I lung adenocarcinoma. This sequence uses TRBV5-1 and TRBJ2-3, with 7 junctional bases fitting TRBD1. The source was peripheral blood, collected before any cancer treatment. The base sequence is TGCGCCAGCAGCTTGACCCCGACAGGGCGGACCACAGATACGCAGTATTTT. It translates to CASSLTPTGRTTDTQYF. With the portions outside the CDR3 filled from the reference TRBV5-1 and TRBJ2-3 genes, the complete variable region becomes KAGVTQTPRYLIKTRGQQVTLSCSPISGHRSVSWYQQTPGQGLQFLFEYFSETQRNKGNFPGRFSGRQFSNSRSEMNVSTLELGDSALYLCASSLTPTGRTTDTQYFGPGTRLTVL.